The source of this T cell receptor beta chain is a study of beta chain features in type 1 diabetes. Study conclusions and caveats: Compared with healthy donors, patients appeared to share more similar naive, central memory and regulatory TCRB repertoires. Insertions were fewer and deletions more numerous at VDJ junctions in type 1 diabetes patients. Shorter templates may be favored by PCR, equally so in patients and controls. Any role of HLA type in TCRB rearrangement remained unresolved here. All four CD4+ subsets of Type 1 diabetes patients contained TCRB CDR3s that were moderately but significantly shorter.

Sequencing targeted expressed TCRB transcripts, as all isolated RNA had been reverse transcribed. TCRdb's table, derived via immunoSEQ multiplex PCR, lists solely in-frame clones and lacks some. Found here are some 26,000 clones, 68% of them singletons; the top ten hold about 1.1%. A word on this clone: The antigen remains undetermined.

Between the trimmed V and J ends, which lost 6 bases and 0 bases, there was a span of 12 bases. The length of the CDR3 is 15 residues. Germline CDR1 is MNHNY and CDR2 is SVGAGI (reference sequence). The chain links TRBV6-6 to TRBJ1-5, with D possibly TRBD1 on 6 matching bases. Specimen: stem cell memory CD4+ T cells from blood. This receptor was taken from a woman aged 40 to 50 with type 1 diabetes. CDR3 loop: CASRAGQYSNQPQHF. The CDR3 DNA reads TGTGCCAGCAGAGCCGGACAGTATAGCAATCAGCCCCAGCATTTT.